This TCR beta chain derives from a study of blood T cell repertoires in COVID-19. At the level of the study: Acute and convalescent COVID-19 specimens originated in the United States, Italy and Spain. Sample material is recorded as cDNA or gDNA derived from T cells, B-cell-depleted T cells, or PBMCs.

Germline V CDR1 and CDR2: LNHDA, SQIVND (reference sequence). Trimming removed 5 bases at V and 0 bases at J, with 8 bases between. CDR3 size: 14 residues. Per the authors' pipeline: Amplification of reference gene primers was used by the study to estimate nucleated cell counts. Repertoires were generated with immunoSEQ multiplex PCR, while TCRdb's copy carries only in-frame clones and drops some. V and J calls and clone size are those listed in that table; D and trimming were worked out from the DNA. The table records around 220,000 clones, approximately 84% of them present only once. Patients of the Seattle cohort, enrolled during active infection, were followed longitudinally.

This TCR was sampled from a woman aged 80 or older with COVID-19, enrolled during active disease. The source material was peripheral blood. The chain links TRBV19 to TRBJ1-3; D is unresolved. The CDR3 DNA is TGTGCCAGTAGTCGCCAGTTCTCTGGAAACACCATATATTTT. Its translation is CASSRQFSGNTIYF. The whole variable domain, remainder taken from reference TRBV19 and TRBJ1-3, is DGGITQSPKYLFRKEGQNVTLSCEQNLNHDAMYWYRQDPGQGLRLIYYSQIVNDFQKGDIAEGYSVSREKKESFPLTVTSAQKNPTAFYLCASSRQFSGNTIYFGEGSWLTVV.